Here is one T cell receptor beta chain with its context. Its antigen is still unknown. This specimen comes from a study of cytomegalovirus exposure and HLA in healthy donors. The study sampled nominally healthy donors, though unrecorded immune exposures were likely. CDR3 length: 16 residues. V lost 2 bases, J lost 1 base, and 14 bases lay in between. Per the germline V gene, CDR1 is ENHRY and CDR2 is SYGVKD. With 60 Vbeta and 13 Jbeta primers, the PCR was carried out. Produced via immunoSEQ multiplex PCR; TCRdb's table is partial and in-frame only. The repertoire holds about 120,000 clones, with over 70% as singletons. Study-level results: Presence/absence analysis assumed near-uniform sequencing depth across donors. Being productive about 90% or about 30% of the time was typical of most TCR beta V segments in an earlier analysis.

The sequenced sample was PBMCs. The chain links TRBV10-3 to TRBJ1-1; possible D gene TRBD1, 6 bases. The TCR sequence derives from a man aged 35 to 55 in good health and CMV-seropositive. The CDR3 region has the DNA TGTGCCATCAGTGAGCCTAGCAGAGGGGGGAACACTGAAGCTTTCTTT. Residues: CAISEPSRGGNTEAFF.